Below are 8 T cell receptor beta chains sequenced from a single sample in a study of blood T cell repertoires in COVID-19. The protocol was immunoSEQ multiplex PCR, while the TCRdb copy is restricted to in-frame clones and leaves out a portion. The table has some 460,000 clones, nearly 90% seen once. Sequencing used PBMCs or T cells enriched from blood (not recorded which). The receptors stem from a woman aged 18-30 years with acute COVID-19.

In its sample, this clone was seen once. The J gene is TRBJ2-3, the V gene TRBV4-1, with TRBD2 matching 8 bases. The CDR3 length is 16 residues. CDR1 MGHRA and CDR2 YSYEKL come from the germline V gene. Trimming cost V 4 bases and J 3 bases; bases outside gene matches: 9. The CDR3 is CASSPGQAGVTDTQYF. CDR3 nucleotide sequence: TGCGCCAGCAGCCCCGGGCAAGCGGGGGTGACAGATACGCAGTATTTT.

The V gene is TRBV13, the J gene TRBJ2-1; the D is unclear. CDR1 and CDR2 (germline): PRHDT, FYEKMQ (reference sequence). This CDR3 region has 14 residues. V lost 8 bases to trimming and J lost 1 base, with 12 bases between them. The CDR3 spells CASGVSPSYNEQFF. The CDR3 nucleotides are TGTGCCAGCGGAGTTAGCCCTTCCTACAATGAGCAGTTCTTC.

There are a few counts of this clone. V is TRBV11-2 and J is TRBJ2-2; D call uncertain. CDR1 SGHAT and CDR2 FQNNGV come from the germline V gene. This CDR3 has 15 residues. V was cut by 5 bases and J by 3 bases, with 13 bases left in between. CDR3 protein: CASSPRPRDTGELFF. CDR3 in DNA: TGTGCCAGCAGCCCTCGACCACGGGACACCGGGGAGCTGTTTTTT.

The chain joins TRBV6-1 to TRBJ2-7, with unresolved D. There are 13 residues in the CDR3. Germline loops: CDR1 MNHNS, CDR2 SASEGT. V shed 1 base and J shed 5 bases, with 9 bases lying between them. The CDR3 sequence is CASSEEPPDEQYF. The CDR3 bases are TGTGCCAGCAGTGAAGAACCTCCAGACGAGCAGTACTTC.

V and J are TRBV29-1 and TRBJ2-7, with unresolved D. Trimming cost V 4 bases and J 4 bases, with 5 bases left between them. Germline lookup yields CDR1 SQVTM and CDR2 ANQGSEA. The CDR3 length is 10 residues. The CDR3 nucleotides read TGCAGCGTTGTTTTATACGAGCAGTACTTC. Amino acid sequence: CSVVLYEQYF.

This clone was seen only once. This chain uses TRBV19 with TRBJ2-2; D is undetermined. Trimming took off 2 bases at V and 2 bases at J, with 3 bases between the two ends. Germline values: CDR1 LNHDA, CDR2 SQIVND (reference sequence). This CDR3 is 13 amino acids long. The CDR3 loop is CASSIQNTGELFF. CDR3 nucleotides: TGTGCCAGTAGTATACAAAACACCGGGGAGCTGTTTTTT.

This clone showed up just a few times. This CDR3 is CASSQDWGETPLHF. As DNA, the CDR3 is TGTGCCAGCAGCCAAGATTGGGGCGAGACACCCCTCCACTTT. V and J are TRBV3-1 (or the pseudogene TRBV3-2) and TRBJ1-6, with D perhaps TRBD1 (5 bases). Between the trimmed V and J ends, which lost 0 bases and 11 bases, there was a span of 11 bases. This CDR3 comprises 14 residues. CDR1 is LGHDT and CDR2 is YNNKEL in the germline V gene (reference sequence).

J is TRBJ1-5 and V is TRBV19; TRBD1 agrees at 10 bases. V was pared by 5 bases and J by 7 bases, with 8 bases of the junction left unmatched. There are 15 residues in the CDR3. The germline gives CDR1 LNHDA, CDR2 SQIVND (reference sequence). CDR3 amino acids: CASSSTGGSGQPQHF. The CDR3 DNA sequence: TGTGCCAGTAGTTCGACAGGGGGCTCAGGGCAGCCCCAGCATTTT.